The entry below describes one T cell receptor beta chain. The data are from a study of blood T cell repertoires in COVID-19. Researchers sorted participants into cohorts using their self-reported clinical history. This table comes from immunoSEQ multiplex PCR, and its TCRdb copy is limited to in-frame clones, with some not included. Found here are around 320,000 clones, roughly 90% of them singletons; the top ten hold 3.5% to 4.5%. The CDR3 covers 14 residues. V was clipped by 4 bases and J by 5 bases, with 14 bases between them. Looked up from germline, CDR1 is SGHAT and CDR2 is FQNNGV. V is TRBV11-2 and J is TRBJ1-1; maybe TRBD1 (6 bases). The clonotype originates from a woman under 30 with acute COVID-19. Sequencing input: PBMCs or T cells enriched from blood (not recorded which). CDR3 in DNA: TGTGCCAGCAGCTGGGGGGGGCCTGGTACTGAAGCTTTCTTT. It yields the protein CASSWGGPGTEAFF.